These 24 T cell receptor beta chains originate from one sample sequenced in a study of human T cells and chemical hapten exposure. Time point in this sample: healthy volunteer bleed at 2 weeks. Before extraction, the whole blood was not fractionated, and total RNA was taken from it. TCRdb itself ran the RACE reads through MiXCR, one entry per CDR3 protein. The table lists over 85,000 distinct CDR3 sequences, about 8.8% of them singletons, with 2.9% in the top ten. The sample comprised whole blood. These receptors all stem from a female donor in good health. Some clones in this sample may be carry-over from other donors' samples.

The genes are TRBV20-1 and TRBJ2-3; D remains ambiguous. V was trimmed by 1 base and J by 1 base, leaving 9 bases between them. The germline V gene encodes CDR1 DFQATT and CDR2 SNEGSKA (reference sequence). The CDR3 covers 14 residues. The CDR3 is CSARVRQGTDTQYF. The CDR3 DNA follows: TGCAGTGCTAGAGTTCGGCAGGGCACAGATACGCAGTATTTT.

This clonotype was seen a few times. The chain uses TRBV14 and TRBJ1-1; D not resolved. CDR3 length: 14 amino acids. Deletions cut 4 bases from V and 7 bases from J, with 16 bases between. CDR1 is SGHDN, CDR2 FVKESK, per germline. CDR3 coding DNA: TGTGCCAGCAGCCCCCGTGTTGTGGGCTATGAAGCTTTCTTT. It is translated as CASSPRVVGYEAFF.

The chain joins TRBV10-3 to TRBJ1-5, with D tentatively TRBD1 (5 bases). CDR3 length equals 13 residues. The ends were cut back, 6 bases at V and 5 bases at J, with 11 bases in the middle. In germline, CDR1 is ENHRY, CDR2 SYGVKD. The CDR3 sequence is CAISRQPDQPQHF. The CDR3, as DNA: TGTGCCATCAGCAGACAGCCTGATCAGCCCCAGCATTTT.

This chain links TRBV28 with TRBJ1-4; no definite D call. CDR1 is MDHEN, CDR2 SYDVKM, per germline. V was trimmed by 5 bases and J by 8 bases, leaving 12 bases between them. CDR3 length equals 13 residues. The CDR3 coding sequence is TGTGCCAGCAGTCCCTCCTTGGGCGAAAAACTGTTTTTT. This sequence encodes CASSPSLGEKLFF.

This clonotype has a handful of counts. The chain combines TRBV14 with TRBJ2-1; no definite D call. Germline-derived CDR1 and CDR2 are SGHDN and FVKESK. The CDR3 runs 12 residues. The germline V and J ends were trimmed by 2 bases and 7 bases, with 6 bases remaining between them. The CDR3 sequence is CASSQLLNEQFF. The CDR3 nucleotides are TGTGCCAGCAGCCAACTTCTTAATGAGCAGTTCTTC.

This clonotype has only a few counts. The rearrangement links TRBV19 to TRBJ1-5; TRBD1 aligns across 8 bases. The CDR3 contains 17 residues. Germline lookup yields CDR1 LNHDA and CDR2 SQIVND (reference sequence). V gave up 4 bases and J gave up 5 bases; unmatched junction bases: 13. CDR3 sequence reads: CASSRYIDRGIDQPQHF. For the CDR3, the DNA is TGTGCCAGTAGTAGATACATCGACAGGGGTATAGATCAGCCCCAGCATTTT.

A note on this clonotype: The junction departs from germline at one end; a sequencing error may be responsible. The chain carries TRBV12-3 or TRBV12-4 and TRBJ2-7; D is perhaps TRBD2 (6 bases). The CDR3 is 13 amino acids. DNA for the CDR3: TGTGCCAGCAGTCTCGGGGGTAGGGATGGTTGCAGCTTC. Protein sequence: CASSLGGRDGCSF.

This clonotype was detected many times. The genes are TRBV6-5 and TRBJ2-7; the match to TRBD2 covers 11 bases. Germline CDR1 and CDR2: MNHEY and SVGAGI. V gave up 0 bases and J gave up 2 bases; unmatched junction bases: 3. CDR3 length: 16 amino acids. The CDR3, as DNA: TGTGCCAGCAGTTACTCTTTAGCGGGAGGGCCCTACGAGCAGTACTTC. It specifies CASSYSLAGGPYEQYF.

V usage is TRBV5-5 and J usage is TRBJ2-7; D is perhaps TRBD2 (5 bases). In germline, CDR1 is SGHKS, CDR2 YYEKEE (reference sequence). The CDR3 has 14 amino acids. Between the trimmed V and J ends, which lost 0 bases and 6 bases, there was a span of 13 bases. CDR3 DNA sequence: TGTGCCAGCAGCTTGGTTCCAGGAGGCAGCGAGCAGTACTTC. This gives the protein CASSLVPGGSEQYF.

The chain links TRBV29-1 to TRBJ2-5, with a tentative D call TRBD1 (5 bases). Trimming pared 4 bases from V and 5 bases from J, leaving 14 bases between. The CDR3 extends over 13 amino acids. Germline V gene lookup returns CDR1 SQVTM and CDR2 ANQGSEA. The DNA for the CDR3 is TGCAGCGTTGTTGTGGGGCGCAGGGAGACCCAGTACTTC. It specifies CSVVVGRRETQYF.

This clonotype was seen at least ten times. The chain's CDR3 is CATSVRQGTEAFF. CDR3 sequence (DNA): TGTGCCACCAGCGTCAGACAGGGGACTGAAGCTTTCTTT. V is TRBV15 and J is TRBJ1-1, with 8 bases lining up with TRBD1. The germline CDR1 and CDR2 sequences are LNHNV and YYDKDF (reference sequence). This CDR3 has 13 residues. J lost 5 bases, V lost 5 bases, and 4 bases had no gene match.

V usage is TRBV7-2 and J usage is TRBJ1-1; D is ambiguous. Trimming removed 3 bases at V and 5 bases at J, with 13 bases between. The germline V gene encodes CDR1 SGHTA and CDR2 FQGNSA. The CDR3 covers 14 residues. The CDR3 DNA is TGTGCCAGCAGCTTTTATCTGGGGTCAACTGAAGCTTTCTTT. Protein product: CASSFYLGSTEAFF. Full variable domain (rest looked up from reference TRBV7-2 and TRBJ1-1): GAGVSQSPSNKVTEKGKDVELRCDPISGHTALYWYRQSLGQGLEFLIYFQGNSAPDKSGLPSDRFSAERTGGSVSTLTIQRTQQEDSAVYLCASSFYLGSTEAFFGQGTRLTVV.

V is TRBV28 and J is TRBJ2-5; no firm D call. The ends were cut back, 2 bases at V and 2 bases at J, with 12 bases in the middle. This CDR3 has 15 amino acids. Germline CDR1 is MDHEN and CDR2 is SYDVKM. CDR3 protein: CASSLGQAIQETQYF. For the CDR3, the DNA is TGTGCCAGCAGTTTAGGGCAGGCGATACAAGAGACCCAGTACTTC.

This clonotype showed up just a few times. The chain links TRBV5-1 to TRBJ1-1; 7 bases align to TRBD1. The length of the CDR3 is 13 residues. From germline, CDR1 is SGHRS and CDR2 YFSETQ. V trimming: 4 bases; J trimming: 3 bases; junction bases outside the gene matches: 3. The CDR3 bases are TGCGCCAGCAGCATCCAGGGGGACACTGAAGCTTTCTTT. It codes for CASSIQGDTEAFF.

This clonotype came up many times. This rearrangement joins TRBV20-1 to TRBJ2-1, with 11 bases identical to TRBD2. Germline V gene sequence: CDR1 DFQATT, CDR2 SNEGSKA (reference sequence). V dropped 3 bases and J dropped 7; count of bases not matched to a gene: 8. CDR3 length: 15 amino acids. The CDR3 DNA sequence: TGCAGTGCTAGTTCTTTAGCGGGAGGGGGGAATGAGCAGTTCTTC. It yields the protein CSASSLAGGGNEQFF.

This clonotype was found many times. The chain has TRBV20-1 and TRBJ2-3; the match to TRBD2 covers 8 bases. CDR1 and CDR2 from the germline V gene are DFQATT and SNEGSKA (reference sequence). This CDR3 contains 14 residues. V gave up 7 bases and J gave up 6 bases; unmatched junction bases: 12. DNA of the CDR3: TGCAGTGTCGATACCGGGAGGGCCGGGGATACGCAGTATTTT. It codes for CSVDTGRAGDTQYF.

This clonotype was observed a handful of times. This chain uses TRBV11-2 with TRBJ2-7; either TRBD1 or TRBD2 may fit D (5 bases each). The length of the CDR3 is 14 residues. V dropped 5 bases and J dropped 8 bases, with 19 bases sitting between them. Per the germline V gene, CDR1 is SGHAT and CDR2 is FQNNGV. As DNA, the CDR3 is TGTGCCAGCAGCGAAATATTGGGACCAACGAAGCAGTACTTC. Translation: CASSEILGPTKQYF.

This clonotype was counted many times. The rearrangement links TRBV28 to TRBJ2-1, with 11 positions matching TRBD2. Losses at the gene ends were 8 bases for V and 3 bases for J; bases not matched to a gene: 6. Germline V lookup: CDR1 MDHEN, CDR2 SYDVKM. There are 15 residues in the CDR3. In nucleotides, the CDR3 is TGTGCCAGCGAGATGACTAGCGGGGTCTACAATGAGCAGTTCTTC. This gives the protein CASEMTSGVYNEQFF.

This chain uses TRBV7-9 with TRBJ2-1; tentative D call: TRBD1 (5 bases). CDR1 is SEHNR and CDR2 is FQNEAQ in the germline V gene (reference sequence). CDR3 size: 14 residues. Trimming removed 0 bases at V and 6 bases at J, with 9 bases between. The CDR3 here is CASSLATVGNEQFF. As DNA, the CDR3 is TGTGCCAGCAGCTTAGCGACAGTTGGCAATGAGCAGTTCTTC. The whole variable domain, filled in from reference TRBV7-9 and TRBJ2-1, reads DTGVSQNPRHKITKRGQNVTFRCDPISEHNRLYWYRQTLGQGPEFLTYFQNEAQLEKSRLLSDRFSAERPKGSFSTLEIQRTEQGDSAMYLCASSLATVGNEQFFGPGTRLTVL.

The sample holds a few counts of this clonotype. This chain connects TRBV25-1 to TRBJ2-7, with a possible D match to TRBD2 (6 bases). Germline V gene data show CDR1 as MGHDK and CDR2 as SYGVNS. The ends were cut back, 3 bases at V and 5 bases at J, with 14 bases in the middle. The CDR3 sequence is 14 residues long. CDR3 residues: CASSETGRGNEQYF. The CDR3 DNA reads TGTGCCAGCAGTGAGACCGGCCGGGGGAACGAGCAGTACTTC.

This rearrangement joins TRBV5-5 to TRBJ2-7; D call uncertain. Germline values: CDR1 SGHKS, CDR2 YYEKEE (reference sequence). There are 11 residues in the CDR3. V lost 2 bases and J lost 3, with 3 bases in between. The CDR3 spells CASSFRYEQYF. In nucleotides, the CDR3 is TGTGCCAGCAGCTTTCGCTACGAGCAGTACTTC.

This clonotype occurred a few times. The rearrangement links TRBV2 to TRBJ2-6; perhaps TRBD2 as D (6 bases). The CDR3 contains 16 residues. V dropped 0 bases and J dropped 0 bases, with 6 bases sitting between them. Germline CDR1 SNHLY, CDR2 FYNNEI. CDR3 nucleotides: TGTGCCAGCAGTGAAGCGGGGGGCTCTGGGGCCAACGTCCTGACTTTC. Encoded protein: CASSEAGGSGANVLTF.

This clonotype was counted many times. The CDR3 bases are TGTGCCAGCAGCTTAGACACAGATACGCAGTATTTT. It yields the protein CASSLDTDTQYF. The gene calls are TRBV7-2 and TRBJ2-3; D is unresolved. From germline, CDR1 is SGHTA and CDR2 FQGNSA. The CDR3 extends over 12 amino acids. The V end was cut by 1 base, the J end by 2 bases, with 1 base between.

This clonotype turned up a few times. The rearrangement joins TRBV6-1 to TRBJ2-3, with TRBD1 matching over 7 bases. This CDR3 is 16 amino acids long. Germline V gives CDR1 MNHNS, CDR2 SASEGT. J lost 2 bases, V lost 2 bases, and 7 bases had no gene match. Here the CDR3 reads CASSEFNRGYTDTQYF. As DNA, the CDR3 is TGTGCCAGCAGTGAATTTAACAGGGGTTACACAGATACGCAGTATTTT.